The clone carrying this TCR beta chain was found many times. Its target is not known. The CDR3 regions of TCR beta were amplified from RNA transcripts. Carried out on the TCR CDR3, a first-round RT-PCR used the HTBI primer set. TCRdb reprocessed the multiplex PCR reads via MiXCR and lists one record per CDR3 protein. Altogether approximately 430,000 distinct CDR3 sequences are present, about 15% being singletons, with the ten largest covering approximately 7.5%. The record originates from a study of T cells in Graves' hyperthyroidism and ophthalmopathy. Overall study: At the time of initial diagnosis and before any treatment, peripheral blood was collected. Findings and limits, study-wide: Most expanded thyroid clonotypes above 0.001 recurred in blood.

The specimen sequenced was blood. The sequence was obtained from a woman aged 18-29 years with Graves' hyperthyroidism.

The CDR3 region has the DNA TGTGCCAGCAGTTTAGAGAACAGGGGAGCAAATCAGCCCCAGCATTTT. Translated, it gives CASSLENRGANQPQHF. This chain connects TRBV12-3 or TRBV12-4 to TRBJ1-5; 7 bases are shared with TRBD1. The CDR3 runs 16 residues. The ends lost 1 base at V and 4 bases at J; junction bases unmatched: 7.